The present TCR beta chain was sequenced within a study of shared clonotypes between healthy human individuals. Clones were read by immunoSEQ multiplex PCR, and TCRdb kept only the in-frame ones, dropping some. This repertoire shows 2 million to 2.5 million clones, 85% to 95% found once; its top ten account for about 0.39%. From CD4+ cells came CD45RA+ naive and CD45RA-negative memory subsets. The CDR3 runs to 13 residues. Germline V gives CDR1 MDHEN, CDR2 SYDVKM. Between the trimmed V and J ends, which lost 5 bases and 6 bases, there was a span of 13 bases. This clonotype was obtained from a man younger than 30 in good health. Some clones in this sample may be carry-over from other donors' samples. The V gene is TRBV28, the J gene TRBJ1-1; tentative D call: TRBD1 (5 bases). Sequenced sample: naive CD4+ T cells from PBMCs. Stated subset: CD45RA+ positively selected. CDR3 nucleotides: TGTGCCAGCAGTAGGGGCCAGGGTTCTGAAGCTTTCTTT. It translates to CASSRGQGSEAFF. The full variable domain, in which reference TRBV28 and TRBJ1-1 provide the parts outside the CDR3, is DVKVTQSSRYLVKRTGEKVFLECVQDMDHENMFWYRQDPGLGLRLIYFSYDVKMKEKGDIPEGYSVSREKKERFSLILESASTNQTSMYLCASSRGQGSEAFFGQGTRLTVV.